The TCR beta chain under discussion was sequenced for a study of blood T cell repertoires in COVID-19. Across the study: Donors in the United States, Italy and Spain gave samples during acute or convalescent COVID-19. T cells, B-cell-depleted T cells, or PBMCs supplied cDNA or gDNA.

Authors' data handling: It was from reference gene primer amplification that nucleated cell counts were estimated. Sequenced by immunoSEQ multiplex PCR; TCRdb stores in-frame clones only, minus some. V, J and clone size are those of that table, while D and trimming were read from the DNA. The table records about 150,000 clones, 76% of them present only once. Deletions cut 0 bases from V and 0 bases from J, with 7 bases between. The CDR3 runs to 15 residues. The germline V gene encodes CDR1 SGHDT and CDR2 YYEEEE. The TCR comes from an elderly woman with acute or convalescent COVID-19. The chain is built from TRBV5-6 and TRBJ1-5; D gene unclear. Sequencing was carried out using peripheral blood. The CDR3: CASSLGLGSNQPQHF. CDR3 nucleotides: TGTGCCAGCAGCTTGGGTCTCGGTAGCAATCAGCCCCAGCATTTT.